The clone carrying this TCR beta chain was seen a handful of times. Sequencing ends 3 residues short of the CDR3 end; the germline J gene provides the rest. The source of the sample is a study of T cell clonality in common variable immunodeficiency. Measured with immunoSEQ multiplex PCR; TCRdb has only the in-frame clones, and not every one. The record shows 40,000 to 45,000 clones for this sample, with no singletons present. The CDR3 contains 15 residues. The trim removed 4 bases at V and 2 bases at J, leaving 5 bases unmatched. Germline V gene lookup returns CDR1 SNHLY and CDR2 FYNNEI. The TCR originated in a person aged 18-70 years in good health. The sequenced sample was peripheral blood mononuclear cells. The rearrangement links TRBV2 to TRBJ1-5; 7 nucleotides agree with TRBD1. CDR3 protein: CASSVRQGGNQPQHF. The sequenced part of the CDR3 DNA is TGTGCCAGCAGTGTACGACAGGGTGGCAATCAGCCC.